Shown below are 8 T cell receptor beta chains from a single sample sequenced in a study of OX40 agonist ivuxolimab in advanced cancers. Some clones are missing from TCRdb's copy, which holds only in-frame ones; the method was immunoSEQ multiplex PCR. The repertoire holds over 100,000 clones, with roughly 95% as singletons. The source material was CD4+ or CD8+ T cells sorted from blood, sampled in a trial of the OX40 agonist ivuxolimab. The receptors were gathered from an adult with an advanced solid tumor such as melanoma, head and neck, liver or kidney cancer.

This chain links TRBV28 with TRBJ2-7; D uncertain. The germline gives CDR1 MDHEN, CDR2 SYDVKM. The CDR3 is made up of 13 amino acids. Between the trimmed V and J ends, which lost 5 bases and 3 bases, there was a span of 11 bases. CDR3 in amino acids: CASSPQSHYEQYF. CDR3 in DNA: TGTGCCAGCAGTCCACAGAGTCACTACGAGCAGTACTTC.

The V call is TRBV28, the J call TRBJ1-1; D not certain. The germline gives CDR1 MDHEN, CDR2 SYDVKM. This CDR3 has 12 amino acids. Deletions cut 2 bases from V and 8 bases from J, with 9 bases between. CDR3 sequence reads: CASSLGLGEAFF. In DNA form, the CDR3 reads TGTGCCAGCAGTTTAGGACTCGGGGAAGCTTTCTTT.

The CDR3 protein is CSVEDPQGRTEAFF. For the CDR3, the DNA is TGCAGCGTTGAAGACCCACAGGGGCGGACTGAAGCTTTCTTT. This chain connects TRBV29-1 to TRBJ1-1, with 7 bases lining up with TRBD1. This CDR3 is built from 14 residues. Germline loops: CDR1 SQVTM, CDR2 ANQGSEA. After removal of 0 bases from V and 5 bases from J, the junction contained 6 bases not matched to a gene. Supplemented by reference TRBV29-1 and TRBJ1-1, the full variable domain reads SAVISQKPSRDICQRGTSLTIQCQVDSQVTMMFWYRQQPGQSLTLIATANQGSEATYESGFVIDKFPISRPNLTFSTLTVSNMSPEDSSIYLCSVEDPQGRTEAFFGQGTRLTVV.

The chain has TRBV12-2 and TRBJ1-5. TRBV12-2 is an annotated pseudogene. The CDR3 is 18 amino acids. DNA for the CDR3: TGTGCAAGTCGCTTCTCCCAGAGGGGGGGGAGAAGCAATCAGCCCCAGCATTTT. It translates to CASRFSQRGGRSNQPQHF.

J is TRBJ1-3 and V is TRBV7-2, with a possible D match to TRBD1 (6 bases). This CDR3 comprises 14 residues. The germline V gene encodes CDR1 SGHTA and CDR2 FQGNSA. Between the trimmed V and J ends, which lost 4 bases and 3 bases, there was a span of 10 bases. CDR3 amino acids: CASSSYRVGNTIYF. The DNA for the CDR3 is TGTGCCAGCAGCTCGTACAGGGTTGGAAACACCATATATTTT.

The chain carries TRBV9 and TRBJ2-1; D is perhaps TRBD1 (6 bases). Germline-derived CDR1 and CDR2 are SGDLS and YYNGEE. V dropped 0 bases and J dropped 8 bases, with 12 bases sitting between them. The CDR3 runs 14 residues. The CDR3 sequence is CASSVEWYRDEQFF. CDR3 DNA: TGTGCCAGCAGCGTAGAGTGGTACAGGGATGAGCAGTTCTTC. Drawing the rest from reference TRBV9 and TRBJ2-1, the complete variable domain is DSGVTQTPKHLITATGQRVTLRCSPRSGDLSVYWYQQSLDQGLQFLIQYYNGEERAKGNILERFSAQQFPDLHSELNLSSLELGDSALYFCASSVEWYRDEQFFGPGTRLTVL.

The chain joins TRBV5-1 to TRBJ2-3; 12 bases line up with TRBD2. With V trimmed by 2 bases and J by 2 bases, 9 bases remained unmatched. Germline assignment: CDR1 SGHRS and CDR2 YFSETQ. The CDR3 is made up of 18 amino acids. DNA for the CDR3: TGCGCCAGCAGCTTTCGACCTAGCGGGGGGGAAAACACAGATACGCAGTATTTT. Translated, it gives CASSFRPSGGENTDTQYF.

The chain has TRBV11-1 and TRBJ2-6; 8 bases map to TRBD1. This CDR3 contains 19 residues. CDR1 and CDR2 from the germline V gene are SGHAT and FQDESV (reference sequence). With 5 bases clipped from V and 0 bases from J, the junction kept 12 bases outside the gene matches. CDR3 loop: CASSPSTGALLSGANVLTF. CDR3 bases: TGTGCCAGCAGCCCGTCGACAGGGGCCCTCCTCTCTGGGGCCAACGTCCTGACTTTC.